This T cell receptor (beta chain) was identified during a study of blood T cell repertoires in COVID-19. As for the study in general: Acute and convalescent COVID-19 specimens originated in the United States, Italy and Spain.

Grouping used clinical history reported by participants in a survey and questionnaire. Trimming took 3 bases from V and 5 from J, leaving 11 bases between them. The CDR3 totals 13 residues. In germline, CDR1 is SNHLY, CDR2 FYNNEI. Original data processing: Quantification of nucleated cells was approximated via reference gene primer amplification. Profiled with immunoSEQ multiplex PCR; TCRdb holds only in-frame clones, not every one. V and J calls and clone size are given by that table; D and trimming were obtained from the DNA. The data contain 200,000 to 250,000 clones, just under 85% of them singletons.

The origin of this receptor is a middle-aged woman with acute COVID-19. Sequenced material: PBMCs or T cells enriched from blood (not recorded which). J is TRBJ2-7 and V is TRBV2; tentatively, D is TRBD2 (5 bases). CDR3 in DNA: TGTGCCAGCAGTGATCGGAGGTATGACGAGCAGTACTTC. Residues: CASSDRRYDEQYF.